This T cell receptor (beta chain) was sequenced for a study of T cell repertoires in aging, cancer and after chemotherapy. Looking at the study overall: About 10 million TCR reads made up the full dataset. Study findings and constraints: In cancer patients, declining TCR diversity with age involved lost richness and lost evenness. In each cancer cohort, median generation probability increased across chemotherapy, suggesting thymic output rebounded. Lymphoid organ infiltration in hematological cancer patients may impair thymic emigration or peripheral T cell expansion.

Amplification of TCR beta used genomic DNA extracted from peripheral blood. A mixed TRB-A/B primer pool amplified rearranged TRB by multiplex touch-down PCR. One entry per CDR3 protein results from TCRdb running MiXCR on the multiplex PCR reads. The table has 2,000 to 2,500 distinct CDR3 sequences, about 20% seen once; the top ten hold about a quarter. Details on this clonotype: Its target is not known.

The receptor was derived from a human donor with a blood cancer. The sample consisted of blood.

CDR3 loop: CASSLEGGSKPNYGYTF. CDR3 bases: TGTGCCAGCAGCTTAGAGGGGGGGAGTAAACCTAACTATGGCTACACCTTC. V usage is TRBV7-6 and J usage is TRBJ1-2, with TRBD1 as a possible D gene (6 bases). The CDR3 runs to 17 residues. Trimming pared 1 base from V and 0 bases from J, leaving 15 bases between. Germline CDR1 is SGHVS and CDR2 is FNYEAQ.